This TCR beta chain is drawn from a study of blood T cell repertoires in COVID-19. Overall study context: There were acute and convalescent COVID-19 samples, and they came from the United States, Italy and Spain. PBMCs, B-cell-depleted T cells, or T cells provided the cDNA or gDNA that made up the material.

The germline gives CDR1 SGHVS, CDR2 FQNEAQ. The V end was cut by 5 bases, the J end by 3 bases, with 8 bases between. This CDR3 is 12 amino acids long. Seattle cases were enrolled at active infection and followed longitudinally. As originally analysed: Using reference gene primer amplification, nucleated cell counts were estimated. Sequencing used immunoSEQ multiplex PCR; TCRdb keeps in-frame clones, though not all of them. V, J and clone size are those of that table, while D and trimming were read from the DNA. This table has approximately 92,000 clones, around 90% appearing once. The TCR was taken from a woman aged 55-69 years with COVID-19, enrolled during active disease. This chain links TRBV7-8 with TRBJ2-7; no definite D call. Material for sequencing was peripheral blood. CDR3 in DNA: TGTGCCAGCAGCCTCCCTCTCTACGAGCAGTACTTC. The encoded protein is CASSLPLYEQYF.